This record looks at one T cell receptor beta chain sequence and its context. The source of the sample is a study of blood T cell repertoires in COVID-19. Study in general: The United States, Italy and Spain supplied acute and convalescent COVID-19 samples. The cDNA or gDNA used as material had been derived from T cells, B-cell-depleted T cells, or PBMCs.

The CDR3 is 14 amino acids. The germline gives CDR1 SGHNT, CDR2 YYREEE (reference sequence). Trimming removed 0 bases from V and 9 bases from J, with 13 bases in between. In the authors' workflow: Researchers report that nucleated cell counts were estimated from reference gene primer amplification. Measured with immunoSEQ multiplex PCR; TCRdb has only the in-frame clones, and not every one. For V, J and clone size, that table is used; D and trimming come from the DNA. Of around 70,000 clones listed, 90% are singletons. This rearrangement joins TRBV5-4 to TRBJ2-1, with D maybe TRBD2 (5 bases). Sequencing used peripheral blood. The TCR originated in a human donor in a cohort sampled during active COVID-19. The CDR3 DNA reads TGTGCCAGCAGCTTGGTCCGGACTCAATCTGAGCAGTTCTTC. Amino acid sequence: CASSLVRTQSEQFF.